The 12 T cell receptor beta chains presented below share a single source sample, sequenced in a study of blood T cell repertoires in COVID-19. TCRdb keeps only in-frame clones here, not all; method: immunoSEQ multiplex PCR. The repertoire holds about 250,000 clones, with approximately 90% as singletons. Input material: PBMCs or T cells enriched from blood (not recorded which). All receptors derive from a man aged 40-50 years who had recovered from COVID-19.

The V call is TRBV29-1, the J call TRBJ2-6; D gene uncertain. The V end lost 7 bases, the J end lost 2 bases, and 12 bases lay between the germline ends. Germline V CDR1 and CDR2: SQVTM, ANQGSEA. The CDR3 extends over 14 amino acids. CDR3: CSAYLVAGANVLTF. In nucleotides, the CDR3 is TGCAGCGCTTACTTGGTCGCTGGGGCCAACGTCCTGACTTTC.

V and J are TRBV27 and TRBJ1-1, with D perhaps TRBD1 (5 bases). Germline CDR1 MNHEY, CDR2 SMNVEV (reference sequence). The CDR3 sequence is 15 residues long. V was trimmed by 4 bases and J by 0 bases, leaving 12 bases between them. The CDR3 here is CASSSRALMNTEAFF. The CDR3 DNA reads TGTGCCAGCAGTTCCAGGGCACTAATGAACACTGAAGCTTTCTTT.

CDR3 protein: CASSLGTGGYNEQFF. In DNA, the CDR3 is TGTGCCAGCAGTTTAGGGACAGGGGGCTACAATGAGCAGTTCTTC. The chain couples TRBV27 to TRBJ2-1, with TRBD1 matching 11 bases. In germline, CDR1 is MNHEY, CDR2 SMNVEV (reference sequence). J was trimmed by 3 bases and V by 2 bases; bases with no gene match: 0. The CDR3 is 15 residues long.

This chain uses TRBV18 with TRBJ1-1; D not certain. Germline-derived CDR1 and CDR2 are KGHSH and LQKENI. The V end lost 8 bases, the J end lost 0 bases, and 10 bases lay between the germline ends. The CDR3 length is 13 residues. The CDR3 region is CASSDGVNTEAFF. The CDR3 coding sequence is TGTGCCAGCAGTGACGGGGTGAACACTGAAGCTTTCTTT.

This sequence joins TRBV5-5 and TRBJ2-1; 7 bases match TRBD1. Trimming at V came to 5 bases and at J to 9 bases, leaving 8 bases not matched to a gene. CDR1 SGHKS and CDR2 YYEKEE come from the germline V gene (reference sequence). CDR3 length equals 13 residues. For the CDR3, the DNA is TGTGCCAGCAGGGTACCACAGGGGTTTGAGCAGTTCTTC. The encoded protein is CASRVPQGFEQFF. The full variable domain, rest sourced from reference TRBV5-5 and TRBJ2-1, is DAGVTQSPTHLIKTRGQQVTLRCSPISGHKSVSWYQQVLGQGPQFIFQYYEKEERGRGNFPDRFSARQFPNYSSELNVNALLLGDSALYLCASRVPQGFEQFFGPGTRLTVL.

This chain uses TRBV7-2 with TRBJ1-6; 9 nucleotides match TRBD1. This CDR3 is built from 15 residues. V lost 5 bases and J lost 9; bases outside the gene matches: 8. From germline, CDR1 is SGHTA and CDR2 FQGNSA. The CDR3 reads CASSIQQGASSPLHF. The CDR3 bases are TGTGCCAGCAGCATCCAACAGGGGGCAAGTTCACCCCTCCACTTT.

The chain carries TRBV27 and TRBJ2-7; a possible D gene is TRBD1 (6 bases). The V gene lost 6 bases and the J gene lost 1 base, with 13 bases spanning the gap. CDR1 and CDR2 (germline): MNHEY, SMNVEV (reference sequence). The CDR3 has 14 amino acids. CDR3 sequence: CASSQGQFSYEQYF. DNA of the CDR3: TGTGCCAGCAGCCAAGGACAGTTTTCCTACGAGCAGTACTTC.

The chain has TRBV19 and TRBJ1-4; no firm D call. Germline CDR1 LNHDA, CDR2 SQIVND (reference sequence). With 7 bases removed from V and 0 bases from J, the gap between germline ends came to 9 bases. The CDR3 runs 14 residues. The CDR3, as DNA: TGTGCCAGTACCGCAGGCTCAACTAATGAAAAACTGTTTTTT. Its protein product is CASTAGSTNEKLFF.

This chain connects TRBV14 to TRBJ1-1, with TRBD1 identical over 8 bases. V lost 0 bases to trimming and J lost 4 bases; unmatched junction nucleotides: 1. CDR1 SGHDN and CDR2 FVKESK come from the germline V gene. The CDR3 loop spans 14 amino acids. CDR3 sequence reads: CASSQETGGTEAFF. Here the CDR3 DNA reads TGTGCCAGCAGCCAAGAAACAGGGGGCACTGAAGCTTTCTTT. Full variable domain (outside the CDR3, taken from reference TRBV14 and TRBJ1-1): EAGVTQFPSHSVIEKGQTVTLRCDPISGHDNLYWYRRVMGKEIKFLLHFVKESKQDESGMPNNRFLAERTGGTYSTLKVQPAELEDSGVYFCASSQETGGTEAFFGQGTRLTVV.

As DNA, the CDR3 is TGTGCCAGTAGTATAATGACAGGCCGCACAGATACGCAGTATTTT. Translated: CASSIMTGRTDTQYF. The rearrangement joins TRBV19 to TRBJ2-3, with a tentative D call TRBD1 (6 bases). The germline V gene encodes CDR1 LNHDA and CDR2 SQIVND (reference sequence). V lost 2 bases, J lost 1 base, and 10 bases lay in between. This CDR3 region has 15 residues.

This chain connects TRBV19 to TRBJ2-2; D is unresolved. The CDR3 consists of 15 residues. The germline V gene encodes CDR1 LNHDA and CDR2 SQIVND (reference sequence). Trimming cost V 6 bases and J 5 bases, with 16 bases left between them. CDR3 DNA: TGTGCCAGTAGCCGTCTAAGCCCCGGGACCGGGGAGCTGTTTTTT. Translating gives CASSRLSPGTGELFF.

The chain couples TRBV9 to TRBJ1-3, with D possibly matching TRBD1 (5 bases). Per the germline V gene, CDR1 is SGDLS and CDR2 is YYNGEE. CDR3 length equals 14 residues. V lost 5 bases to trimming and J lost 4 bases, with 13 bases between them. The chain's CDR3 is CASRTGLSGNTIYF. CDR3 sequence (DNA): TGTGCCAGCAGAACAGGCTTGAGCGGAAACACCATATATTTT.